The 22 T cell receptor beta chains below were found in one sample sequenced in a study of shared clonotypes between healthy human individuals. Profiling relied on immunoSEQ multiplex PCR, and the TCRdb table lists in-frame clones only, not all of them. This table holds approximately 2.4 million clones, approximately 96% found once. The sequencing input was naive CD4+ T cells sorted from blood. As to subset: CD45RA+ positively selected. The receptors were sampled from a man aged 18 to 29 in good health.

This rearrangement joins TRBV10-2 to TRBJ2-5; tentative D call: TRBD1 (6 bases). CDR1 and CDR2 (germline): WSHSY, SAAADI. CDR3 size: 17 residues. V was shortened by 4 bases and J by 4 bases, with 22 bases between the two germline ends. Here the CDR3 reads CASSAIGGREVGETQYF. The CDR3 nucleotides read TGCGCCAGCAGTGCGATAGGGGGACGGGAAGTAGGAGAGACCCAGTACTTC.

On this clone: Other DNA sequences in this specimen translate into the identical CDR3. The V call is TRBV5-1, the J call TRBJ2-7, with D perhaps matching TRBD2 (5 bases). V lost 0 bases and J lost 4, with 8 bases in between. This CDR3 contains 13 residues. Per the germline V gene, CDR1 is SGHRS and CDR2 is YFSETQ. The CDR3 protein is CASSLGGPYEQYF. CDR3 bases: TGCGCCAGCAGCTTGGGCGGGCCTTACGAGCAGTACTTC.

The rearrangement joins TRBV9 to TRBJ1-5, with 7 positions matching TRBD1. Germline V gene data show CDR1 as SGDLS and CDR2 as YYNGEE. After removal of 4 bases from V and 3 bases from J, the junction contained 7 bases not matched to a gene. This CDR3 region has 15 residues. For the CDR3, the DNA is TGTGCCAGCAGCCGAGGGGGCGCAGACAATCAGCCCCAGCATTTT. Its translation: CASSRGGADNQPQHF. Complete variable domain (other parts from reference TRBV9 and TRBJ1-5): DSGVTQTPKHLITATGQRVTLRCSPRSGDLSVYWYQQSLDQGLQFLIQYYNGEERAKGNILERFSAQQFPDLHSELNLSSLELGDSALYFCASSRGGADNQPQHFGDGTRLSIL.

V gene TRBV18 combines with J gene TRBJ1-6; 8 bases align to TRBD1. J was trimmed by 9 bases and V by 3 bases; bases with no gene match: 4. The germline gives CDR1 KGHSH, CDR2 LQKENI. This CDR3 contains 14 residues. The CDR3 DNA sequence: TGTGCCAGCTCACCGGGACAGGATATTTCACCCCTCCACTTT. Protein: CASSPGQDISPLHF.

This chain connects TRBV9 to TRBJ2-5; D is unclear. CDR1 SGDLS and CDR2 YYNGEE come from the germline V gene. V gave up 4 bases and J gave up 2 bases, with 12 bases separating them. CDR3 length: 14 residues. CDR3 sequence (DNA): TGTGCCAGCAGCTCATGGGATAATCAAGAGACCCAGTACTTC. It encodes CASSSWDNQETQYF.

V gene TRBV11-2 combines with J gene TRBJ1-2, with 7 bases that match TRBD1. The CDR3 sequence is 13 residues long. V lost 1 base, J lost 8 bases, and 4 bases stayed unmatched. CDR1 is SGHAT and CDR2 is FQNNGV in the germline V gene. Here the CDR3 DNA reads TGTGCCAGCAGCTTAGGGACAGGTCGAGGCTACACCTTC. Residues: CASSLGTGRGYTF.

The chain uses TRBV14 and TRBJ2-1; TRBD2 agrees at 8 bases. The trim removed 1 base at V and 10 bases at J, leaving 15 bases unmatched. From germline, CDR1 is SGHDN and CDR2 FVKESK. The CDR3 extends over 17 amino acids. In nucleotides, the CDR3 is TGTGCCAGCAGCCAAGCTATTCTAGCGGGCCCTTCGGGCGAGCAGTTCTTC. Its protein is CASSQAILAGPSGEQFF.

The chain employs TRBV2 and TRBJ2-7, with D maybe TRBD1 (6 bases). V lost 3 bases, J lost 12 bases, and 15 bases lay in between. CDR3 length equals 12 residues. Per germline, CDR1 SNHLY and CDR2 FYNNEI. This CDR3 is CASSEIPGHLYF. In DNA form, the CDR3 reads TGTGCCAGCAGTGAGATCCCGGGACATCTGTACTTC. Looking up the rest from reference TRBV2 and TRBJ2-7 gives the full variable domain: EPEVTQTPSHQVTQMGQEVILRCVPISNHLYFYWYRQILGQKVEFLVSFYNNEISEKSEIFDDQFSVERPDGSNFTLKIRSTKLEDSAMYFCASSEIPGHLYFGPGTRLTVT.

This CDR3 reads CASRGDGMKNTEAFF. Written as DNA, the CDR3 is TGCGCCAGCAGGGGGGACGGCATGAAGAACACTGAAGCTTTCTTT. V is TRBV5-1 and J is TRBJ1-1; a weak D match, TRBD1 (5 bases). Trimming cost V 5 bases and J 1 base, with 15 bases left between them. This CDR3 region has 15 residues. Per germline, CDR1 SGHRS and CDR2 YFSETQ.

As concerns this clone: This specimen includes other DNA sequences encoding the same CDR3. The chain links TRBV20-1 to TRBJ2-5; D is undetermined. The CDR3 consists of 10 residues. Trimming took off 6 bases at V and 5 bases at J, with 7 bases between the two ends. Germline loops: CDR1 DFQATT, CDR2 SNEGSKA (reference sequence). CDR3 sequence reads: CSASGETQYF. DNA of the CDR3: TGCAGTGCAAGTGGGGAGACCCAGTACTTC.

CDR3 sequence (DNA): TGTGCCAGCAGCGTTCATGGACAGATGAACACTGAAGCTTTCTTT. The encoded protein is CASSVHGQMNTEAFF. This chain connects TRBV9 to TRBJ1-1, with D perhaps matching TRBD1 (6 bases). The V gene lost 2 bases and the J gene lost 0 bases, with 11 bases spanning the gap. CDR3 length equals 15 residues. The germline CDR1 and CDR2 sequences are SGDLS and YYNGEE.

The chain links TRBV2 to TRBJ2-7; D is ambiguous. Trimming took 6 bases from V and 5 from J, leaving 20 bases between them. Germline V gene lookup returns CDR1 SNHLY and CDR2 FYNNEI. There are 15 residues in the CDR3. The CDR3 is CASSGSGPDFDEQYF. The CDR3 DNA is TGTGCCAGCAGCGGTTCGGGCCCTGATTTCGACGAGCAGTACTTC. Complete variable domain (other parts from reference TRBV2 and TRBJ2-7): EPEVTQTPSHQVTQMGQEVILRCVPISNHLYFYWYRQILGQKVEFLVSFYNNEISEKSEIFDDQFSVERPDGSNFTLKIRSTKLEDSAMYFCASSGSGPDFDEQYFGPGTRLTVT.

The CDR3 loop is CASRGDRAFGYTF. CDR3 DNA: TGTGCCAGCCGGGGGGACAGGGCTTTTGGCTACACCTTC. J is TRBJ1-2 and V is TRBV6-5; 9 bases line up with TRBD1. Per germline, CDR1 MNHEY and CDR2 SVGAGI. Unmatched junction bases numbered 8, after V lost 8 bases and J lost 7 bases. This CDR3 has 13 residues.

The rearrangement joins TRBV28 to TRBJ2-2, with D tentatively TRBD1 (6 bases). Per germline, CDR1 MDHEN and CDR2 SYDVKM. This CDR3 comprises 15 residues. Trimming stripped 5 bases from V and 4 bases from J, with 14 bases between. For the CDR3, the DNA is TGTGCCAGCAGTCCTACAGGGTACAGCACCGGGGAGCTGTTTTTT. It specifies CASSPTGYSTGELFF.

The chain couples TRBV30 to TRBJ1-4; the D is unclear. This CDR3 region has 13 residues. Germline-derived CDR1 and CDR2 are GTSNPN and SVGIG (reference sequence). Trimming shortened V by 8 bases and J by 1 base, and 11 bases separated the two germline ends. DNA of the CDR3: TGTGCCCAGAACGGCGGAACTAATGAAAAACTGTTTTTT. Protein: CAQNGGTNEKLFF.

This rearrangement joins TRBV19 to TRBJ2-3, with 11 bases aligning to TRBD2. V shed 3 bases, J shed 6 bases, and the junction held 8 bases outside the gene matches. CDR1 LNHDA and CDR2 SQIVND come from the germline V gene (reference sequence). The CDR3 has 16 residues. CDR3 amino acids: CASSILAGGTPDTQYF. CDR3 DNA sequence: TGTGCCAGTAGTATCCTAGCGGGGGGAACCCCGGATACGCAGTATTTT. The full variable domain, completed using reference TRBV19 and TRBJ2-3, is DGGITQSPKYLFRKEGQNVTLSCEQNLNHDAMYWYRQDPGQGLRLIYYSQIVNDFQKGDIAEGYSVSREKKESFPLTVTSAQKNPTAFYLCASSILAGGTPDTQYFGPGTRLTVL.

As for this clone: Distinct nucleotide sequences in the sample also encode this CDR3. V is TRBV10-3 and J is TRBJ2-3; 10 nucleotides agree with TRBD2. From germline, CDR1 is ENHRY and CDR2 SYGVKD. The CDR3 sequence is 16 residues long. V trimming: 3 bases; J trimming: 1 base; junction bases outside the gene matches: 4. Here the CDR3 reads CAISETGTSGTDTQYF. As DNA, the CDR3 is TGTGCCATCAGTGAAACCGGGACTAGCGGCACAGATACGCAGTATTTT.

CDR3 nucleotides: TGTGCCAGCAGCAAACAGGGGTCCTCCAACTATGGCTACACCTTC. This sequence encodes CASSKQGSSNYGYTF. J is TRBJ1-2 and V is TRBV5-4, with 7 bases fitting TRBD1. CDR1 is SGHNT and CDR2 is YYREEE in the germline V gene (reference sequence). The CDR3 runs 15 residues. J was trimmed by 2 bases and V by 4 bases; bases with no gene match: 8.

The V and J genes are TRBV28 and TRBJ1-5, with D tentatively TRBD1 (6 bases). V was cut by 3 bases and J by 0 bases, with 15 bases left in between. Germline V lookup: CDR1 MDHEN, CDR2 SYDVKM. There are 17 residues in the CDR3. The CDR3 spells CASSFLRDTYSNQPQHF. The CDR3 region has the DNA TGTGCCAGCAGTTTCCTACGGGACACCTATAGCAATCAGCCCCAGCATTTT.

About this clone itself: The sample has other DNA sequences that encode this CDR3 too. The chain recombines TRBV6-6 with TRBJ2-7; 8 bases fit TRBD2. Germline V gives CDR1 MNHNY, CDR2 SVGAGI (reference sequence). This CDR3 has 15 amino acids. V dropped 0 bases and J dropped 4; count of bases not matched to a gene: 5. The CDR3 nucleotides are TGTGCCAGCAGTTACTCGGGACTAGGAGGATACGAGCAGTACTTC. This codes for CASSYSGLGGYEQYF.

The chain uses TRBV27 and TRBJ1-5; maybe TRBD1 (5 bases). The CDR3 extends over 14 amino acids. Trimming took 2 bases from V and 2 from J, leaving 7 bases between them. Germline V gene lookup returns CDR1 MNHEY and CDR2 SMNVEV (reference sequence). The CDR3 protein is CASSLRDGNQPQHF. CDR3 coding DNA: TGTGCCAGCAGTTTACGGGACGGCAATCAGCCCCAGCATTTT.

The J gene is TRBJ2-7, the V gene TRBV27; TRBD2 matches 8 bases. Germline V gene sequence: CDR1 MNHEY, CDR2 SMNVEV (reference sequence). This CDR3 has 14 residues. After removal of 4 bases from V and 3 bases from J, the junction contained 5 bases not matched to a gene. CDR3 DNA: TGTGCCAGCAGTTACCGTGGGACTAGCTACGAGCAGTACTTC. As protein: CASSYRGTSYEQYF.